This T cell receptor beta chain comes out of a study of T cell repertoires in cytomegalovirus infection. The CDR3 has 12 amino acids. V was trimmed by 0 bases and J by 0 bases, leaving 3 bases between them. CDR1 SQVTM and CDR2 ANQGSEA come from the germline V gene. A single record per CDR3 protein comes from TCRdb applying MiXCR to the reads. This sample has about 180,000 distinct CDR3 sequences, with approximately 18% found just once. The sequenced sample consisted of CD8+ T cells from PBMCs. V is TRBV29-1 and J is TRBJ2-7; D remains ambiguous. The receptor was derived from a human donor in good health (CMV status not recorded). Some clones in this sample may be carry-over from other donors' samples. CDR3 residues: CSVEDHSYEQYF. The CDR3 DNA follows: TGCAGCGTTGAAGACCACTCCTACGAGCAGTACTTC.